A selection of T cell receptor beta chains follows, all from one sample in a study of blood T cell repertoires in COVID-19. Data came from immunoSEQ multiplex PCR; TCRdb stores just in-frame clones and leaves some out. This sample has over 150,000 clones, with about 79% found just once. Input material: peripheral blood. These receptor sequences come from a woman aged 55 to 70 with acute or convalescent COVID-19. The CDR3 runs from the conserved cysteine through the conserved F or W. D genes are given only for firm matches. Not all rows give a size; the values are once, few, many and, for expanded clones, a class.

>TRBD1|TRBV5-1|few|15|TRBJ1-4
CASSLQGQVGEKLFF
TGCGCCAGCAGCTTGCAAGGACAGGTCGGAGAAAAACTGTTTTTT
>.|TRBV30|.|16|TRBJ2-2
CAWTQPGRGNQRELFF
TGTGCCTGGACCCAACCGGGGAGAGGGAACCAACGGGAGCTGTTTTTT
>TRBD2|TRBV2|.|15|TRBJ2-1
CASRIGLAGGDPQFF
TGTGCCAGCAGGATTGGACTAGCGGGGGGGGACCCTCAGTTCTTC
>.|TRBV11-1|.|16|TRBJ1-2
CASSSPIGDSLVGYTF
TGTGCCAGCAGTTCCCCTATTGGTGACAGTTTGGTCGGCTACACCTTC
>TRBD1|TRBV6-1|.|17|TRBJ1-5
CASSGTGGGSGNQPQHF
TGTGCCAGCAGTGGGACAGGGGGCGGATCGGGCAATCAGCCCCAGCATTTT
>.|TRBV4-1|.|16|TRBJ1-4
CASSQAGAAVNEKLFF
TGCGCCAGCAGCCAAGCTGGGGCTGCCGTTAATGAAAAACTGTTTTTT
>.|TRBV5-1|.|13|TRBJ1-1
CASRGGADTEAFF
TGCGCCAGCCGGGGAGGGGCCGACACTGAAGCTTTCTTT
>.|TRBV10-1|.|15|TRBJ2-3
CASSEFVLGTDTQYF
TGCGCCAGCAGTGAGTTCGTTCTCGGCACAGATACGCAGTATTTT
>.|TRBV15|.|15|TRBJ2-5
CATSRPPSVRETQYF
TGTGCCACCAGCAGACCTCCTAGCGTGAGGGAGACCCAGTACTTC
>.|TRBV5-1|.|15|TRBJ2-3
CASSLGVGHTDTQYF
TGCGCCAGCAGCTTGGGGGTGGGGCACACAGATACGCAGTATTTT
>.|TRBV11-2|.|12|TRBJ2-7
CASSPTGYEQYF
TGTGCCAGCAGCCCAACAGGGTACGAGCAGTACTTC
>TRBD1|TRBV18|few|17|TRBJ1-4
CASSPQTGGVTNEKLFF
TGTGCCAGCTCACCACAGACAGGGGGCGTAACTAATGAAAAACTGTTTTTT
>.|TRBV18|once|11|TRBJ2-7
CASSRGDEQYF
TGTGCCAGCTCAAGGGGTGACGAGCAGTACTTC
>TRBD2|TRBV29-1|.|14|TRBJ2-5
CSVNSGGVQETQYF
TGCAGCGTAAATAGCGGGGGAGTCCAAGAGACCCAGTACTTC
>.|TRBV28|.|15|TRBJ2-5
CASSLRLGSMETQYF
TGTGCCAGCAGTTTAAGGTTGGGCAGTATGGAGACCCAGTACTTC
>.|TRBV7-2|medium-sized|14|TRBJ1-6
CASSLEGRAGPLHF
TGTGCCAGCAGCTTAGAGGGGAGGGCGGGGCCCCTCCACTTT
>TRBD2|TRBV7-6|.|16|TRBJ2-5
CASSPGVLGGVETQYF
TGTGCCAGCAGTCCGGGAGTCCTGGGAGGGGTAGAGACCCAGTACTTC
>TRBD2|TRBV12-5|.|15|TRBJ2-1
CASGIAGGLKNEQFF
TGTGCTAGTGGCATAGCGGGGGGGCTAAAGAATGAGCAGTTCTTC
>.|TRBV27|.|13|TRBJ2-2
CASRGPNTGELFF
TGTGCCAGCAGGGGCCCTAACACCGGGGAGCTGTTTTTT
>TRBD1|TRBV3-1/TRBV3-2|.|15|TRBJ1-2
CASSQMTGGFHGYTF
TGTGCCAGCAGCCAGATGACAGGGGGCTTTCATGGCTACACCTTC
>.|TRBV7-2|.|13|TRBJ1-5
CASSLGESQPQHF
TGTGCCAGCAGCTTAGGGGAGAGTCAGCCCCAGCATTTT
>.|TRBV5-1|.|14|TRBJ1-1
CASSLWGGGTEAFF
TGCGCCAGCAGCTTGTGGGGAGGGGGCACTGAAGCTTTCTTT
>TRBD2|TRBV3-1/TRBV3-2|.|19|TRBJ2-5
CASSQDLGSGGSLQETQYF
TGTGCCAGCAGCCAAGATCTAGGTAGCGGGGGCTCTCTCCAAGAGACCCAGTACTTC
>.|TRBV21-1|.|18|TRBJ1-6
CASSPGEGLGSYNSPLHF
TGTGCCAGCAGCCCAGGGGAAGGGCTAGGATCCTATAATTCACCCCTCCACTTT
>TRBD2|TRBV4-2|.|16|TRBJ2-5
CASSLASLAGQETQYF
TGTGCCAGCAGCCTAGCCAGCCTAGCGGGACAAGAGACCCAGTACTTC
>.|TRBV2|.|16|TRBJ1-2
CASSEDNAVEFYGYTF
TGTGCCAGCAGTGAAGATAATGCGGTTGAGTTCTATGGCTACACCTTC
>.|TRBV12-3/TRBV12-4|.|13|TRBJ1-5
CASSGQPDQPQHF
TGTGCCAGCAGCGGACAGCCAGATCAGCCCCAGCATTTT
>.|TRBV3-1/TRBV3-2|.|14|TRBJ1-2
CASSQAVGGYGYTF
TGTGCCAGCAGCCAAGCGGTAGGGGGCTATGGCTACACCTTC
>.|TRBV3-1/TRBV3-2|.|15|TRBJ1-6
CASSQTGEYNSPLHF
TGTGCCAGCAGTCAGACCGGGGAGTATAATTCACCCCTCCACTTT
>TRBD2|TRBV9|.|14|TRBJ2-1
CASSVGGLAVEQFF
TGTGCCAGCAGCGTTGGAGGACTAGCGGTTGAGCAGTTCTTC
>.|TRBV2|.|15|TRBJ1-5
CASNAWGPSNQPQHF
TGTGCCAGCAACGCATGGGGCCCCAGCAATCAGCCCCAGCATTTT
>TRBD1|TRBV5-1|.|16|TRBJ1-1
CASSRRDSPIATEAFF
TGCGCCAGCAGCAGACGGGACAGCCCCATAGCCACTGAAGCTTTCTTT
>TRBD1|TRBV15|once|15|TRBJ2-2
CATGNRGAWTGELFF
TGTGCCACCGGCAACAGGGGAGCTTGGACCGGGGAGCTGTTTTTT
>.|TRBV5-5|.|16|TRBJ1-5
CASSRSSLASNQPQHF
TGTGCCAGCAGCCGCTCCTCCTTAGCAAGCAATCAGCCCCAGCATTTT